This T cell receptor (beta chain) was identified in a study of T cell responses to AZD1222 COVID-19 vaccine. In the study overall: Analyses pooled second doses at about 4 or about 12 weeks. Findings of the study overall: Donors were largely white British and mainly female; clonal diversity was possibly underestimated. Spike-specific TCR breadth and depth went up after people got two AZD1222 doses.

Clones were sequenced by immunoSEQ multiplex PCR, and TCRdb holds only the in-frame ones, with some missing. The sample records about 120,000 clones, more than 85% being singletons. Concerning this clone: What it recognizes is unknown.

The CDR3 length is 15 residues. The ends lost 5 bases at V and 8 bases at J; junction bases unmatched: 12. The germline CDR1 and CDR2 sequences are MNHEY and SMNVEV (reference sequence). The chain carries TRBV27 and TRBJ2-1; 7 bases agree with TRBD2. Source: peripheral blood, taken on day 0 of AZD1222 vaccination. The origin of this receptor is an adult in good health. CDR3 residues: CASSPRDYRGDEQFF. CDR3 nucleotide sequence: TGTGCCAGCAGTCCCCGGGACTACCGAGGGGATGAGCAGTTCTTC.